This T cell receptor (beta chain) was sequenced in a study of blood T cells in healthy people across ages. V was shortened by 0 bases and J by 4 bases, with 10 bases between the two germline ends. The CDR3 sequence is 13 residues long. Germline V CDR1 and CDR2: DFQATT, SNEGSKA (reference sequence). Together with a sample-barcoded 5' primer, a J-beta primer mix was included in a second PCR lasting roughly 6 to 12 cycles. CDR3-containing paired-end reads numbering at least 2.5 million came from each sample. TCRdb re-analysed the 5' RACE reads in MiXCR, keeping a single row per CDR3 protein. The data hold 1.5 million to 1.8 million distinct CDR3 sequences, with 40% to 45% observed a single time.

The sequence derives from a woman in her late teens or twenties in good health. The V gene is TRBV20-1, the J gene TRBJ2-7; D tentatively fits TRBD1 or TRBD2 (5 bases each). The material sequenced was blood. CDR3 sequence reads: CSARDGTEYEQYF. The CDR3 DNA sequence: TGCAGTGCTAGAGATGGGACGGAATACGAGCAGTACTTC.